A single sample gave rise to the 15 T cell receptor beta chains below, sequenced in a study of blood T cell repertoires in COVID-19. Here immunoSEQ multiplex PCR was the method, and the copy in TCRdb shows in-frame clones only, minus some. The sample has 55,000 to 70,000 clones; about 85% are singletons. The sample consisted of peripheral blood. These receptors all stem from a woman between 45 and 60 years old with COVID-19, enrolled during active disease.

The chain carries TRBV28 and TRBJ2-7; tentative D call: TRBD1 (6 bases). CDR3 size: 12 residues. The V end lost 8 bases, the J end lost 1 base, and 9 bases lay between the germline ends. Germline V gene sequence: CDR1 MDHEN, CDR2 SYDVKM. The CDR3 coding sequence is TGTGCCAGCGGACAGATTTCCTACGAGCAGTACTTC. This translates into CASGQISYEQYF.

The gene calls are TRBV5-4 and TRBJ1-1, with D unresolved. The CDR3 has 15 residues. V gave up 0 bases and J gave up 0 bases, with 9 bases separating them. Per the germline V gene, CDR1 is SGHNT and CDR2 is YYREEE (reference sequence). The CDR3 sequence is CASSLAPRVNTEAFF. The DNA of the CDR3 is TGTGCCAGCAGCTTGGCCCCGAGAGTGAACACTGAAGCTTTCTTT.

This clone was counted only a few times. The chain is built from TRBV6-2 or TRBV6-3 and TRBJ1-1; D possibly corresponds to TRBD1 (6 bases). V lost 0 bases and J lost 6, with 20 bases in between. The germline V gene encodes CDR1 MNHEY and CDR2 SVGEGT. This CDR3 comprises 17 residues. The CDR3 loop is CASSYSGGGHMGAEAFF. The CDR3 DNA follows: TGTGCCAGCAGTTACTCCGGGGGGGGGCATATGGGCGCTGAAGCTTTCTTT.

The chain is built from TRBV19 and TRBJ1-1; possible D gene TRBD1, 5 bases. The germline V and J ends were trimmed by 5 bases and 1 base, with 20 bases remaining between them. Germline CDR1 is LNHDA and CDR2 is SQIVND (reference sequence). This CDR3 has 17 residues. The CDR3 DNA is TGTGCCAGTAGTCCCCTCAAGGGGAGGACTACGAACACTGAAGCTTTCTTT. Protein sequence: CASSPLKGRTTNTEAFF.

V is TRBV30 and J is TRBJ2-7; D not certain. The CDR3 length is 12 residues. Per the germline V gene, CDR1 is GTSNPN and CDR2 is SVGIG (reference sequence). V was trimmed by 2 bases and J by 12 bases, leaving 17 bases between them. The CDR3 DNA reads as TGTGCCTGGAGTCGAATTCGAGCGAATCCGTACTTC. Protein sequence: CAWSRIRANPYF.

The chain employs TRBV5-1 and TRBJ2-3; 7 bases line up with TRBD1. The germline V gene encodes CDR1 SGHRS and CDR2 YFSETQ. The CDR3 runs to 14 residues. J gave up 2 bases and V 4 bases, and 4 bases lay outside the gene matches. The CDR3 sequence is CASSVGQSTDTQYF. The CDR3, as DNA: TGCGCCAGCAGCGTGGGACAGTCCACAGATACGCAGTATTTT.

The chain uses TRBV9 and TRBJ1-1; D is ambiguous. V dropped 0 bases and J dropped 5 bases, with 11 bases sitting between them. This CDR3 region has 14 residues. Germline loops: CDR1 SGDLS, CDR2 YYNGEE. CDR3 protein: CASSVVIGETEAFF. CDR3 coding DNA: TGTGCCAGCAGCGTAGTCATCGGGGAAACTGAAGCTTTCTTT.

CDR3 in DNA: TGCGCCAGCAGCCAAGCGGGACTAGCGAACAATGAGCAGTTCTTC. Its protein is CASSQAGLANNEQFF. The chain combines TRBV4-1 with TRBJ2-1; 10 bases line up with TRBD2. CDR1 is MGHRA and CDR2 is YSYEKL in the germline V gene. The CDR3 has 15 amino acids. V shed 1 base, J shed 5 bases, and the junction held 2 bases outside the gene matches.

This sequence joins TRBV6-5 and TRBJ1-1; 7 bases line up with TRBD1. Trimming cost V 4 bases and J 2 bases; bases outside gene matches: 4. The CDR3 runs to 14 residues. Germline CDR1 reads MNHEY; CDR2 reads SVGAGI. The CDR3 DNA follows: TGTGCCAGCAGTTCTTGGACAGGAAACACTGAAGCTTTCTTT. Translation gives CASSSWTGNTEAFF.

The V and J genes are TRBV7-2 and TRBJ2-4; 8 positions match TRBD2. In germline, CDR1 is SGHTA, CDR2 FQGNSA. The CDR3 has 13 amino acids. The ends lost 7 bases at V and 9 bases at J; junction bases unmatched: 8. The CDR3 bases are TGTGCCAGCACCATTAGTCGGGGGGGCATTCAGTACTTC. This sequence encodes CASTISRGGIQYF. The full variable domain, in which reference TRBV7-2 and TRBJ2-4 provide the parts outside the CDR3, is GAGVSQSPSNKVTEKGKDVELRCDPISGHTALYWYRQSLGQGLEFLIYFQGNSAPDKSGLPSDRFSAERTGGSVSTLTIQRTQQEDSAVYLCASTISRGGIQYFGAGTRLSVL.

The V and J genes are TRBV5-1 and TRBJ2-5; D unclear. The germline V gene encodes CDR1 SGHRS and CDR2 YFSETQ. V shed 4 bases and J shed 5 bases, with 6 bases lying between them. The CDR3 covers 11 residues. The CDR3 is CASSHGETQYF. As DNA, the CDR3 is TGCGCCAGCAGCCACGGGGAGACCCAGTACTTC.

The chain joins TRBV28 to TRBJ2-2; 10 bases map to TRBD2. The CDR3 is 15 amino acids. Losses at the gene ends were 8 bases for V and 9 bases for J; bases not matched to a gene: 12. CDR1 and CDR2 from the germline V gene are MDHEN and SYDVKM. CDR3 amino acids: CASATSGYLGRELFF. The CDR3 coding sequence is TGTGCCAGCGCGACTAGCGGGTACTTGGGGAGGGAGCTGTTTTTT.

The genes are TRBV5-1 and TRBJ1-1; TRBD1 aligns across 11 bases. Germline CDR1 and CDR2: SGHRS and YFSETQ. The CDR3 contains 16 residues. With 0 bases clipped from V and 5 bases from J, the junction kept 6 bases outside the gene matches. The CDR3 reads CASSLEGTGGRTEAFF. DNA of the CDR3: TGCGCCAGCAGCTTGGAGGGGACAGGGGGTCGGACTGAAGCTTTCTTT.

The V call is TRBV5-4, the J call TRBJ2-7, with D perhaps TRBD1 (6 bases). The V end was cut by 4 bases, the J end by 3 bases, with 17 bases between. Germline V gives CDR1 SGHNT, CDR2 YYREEE (reference sequence). CDR3 size: 15 residues. The CDR3 DNA is TGTGCCAGCAGCCTCGACCCGGGACAAAACTACGAGCAGTACTTC. Its protein product is CASSLDPGQNYEQYF. The complete variable domain, with remaining parts taken from reference TRBV5-4 and TRBJ2-7, reads ETGVTQSPTHLIKTRGQQVTLRCSSQSGHNTVSWYQQALGQGPQFIFQYYREEENGRGNFPPRFSGLQFPNYSSELNVNALELDDSALYLCASSLDPGQNYEQYFGPGTRLTVT.

The J gene is TRBJ2-1, the V gene TRBV7-3; TRBD2 agrees at 14 bases. In germline, CDR1 is SGHTA, CDR2 FQGTGA. The CDR3 runs 16 residues. With 5 bases clipped from V and 8 bases from J, the junction kept 8 bases outside the gene matches. CDR3 DNA: TGTGCCAGCAGCCCTCCGGGACTAGCGGGAGTTTATGAGCAGTTCTTC. It specifies CASSPPGLAGVYEQFF.